These T cell receptor beta chains were read from a single sample in a study of control samples from healthy donors and cancer patients. Profiling relied on immunoSEQ multiplex PCR, and the TCRdb table lists in-frame clones only, not all of them. Among some 99,000 clones listed, approximately 90% were seen once. Sequenced input: blood. The receptors here all came from a human donor in good health. The donor label of this sample is uncertain. The conserved cysteine and the conserved F or W are not part of the CDR3 here. The order of the fields is V gene, CDR3 protein.

TRBV9,ASSDLAGGLLTGELF
TRBV6-1,ASSEVLAGFGAAISGNTIY
TRBV25-1,ASYDRGGGAF
TRBV6-6,ASSYPGQGAYEQY
TRBV27,ASSLWGQGAYEQY
TRBV25-1,ASSGGPGTGVEKLF
TRBV27,ASSLRPGQGRNGYT
TRBV6-4,ASSVLAGGAYNEQF
TRBV12-3/TRBV12-4,ASSGATDTQY
TRBV5-4,ASRADRAKNEQF
TRBV10-3,AISESGGNTEAF
TRBV28,ASSLEQGIAEQY
TRBV28,ASSLIGGARNTEAF
TRBV28,ASRQNTEAF
TRBV28,ASSARTGYMNTEAF
TRBV2,ASSDQVLDNSPLH
TRBV18,ASSPTAVNTEAF
TRBV19,ASSPVGRTDTQY
TRBV6-5,ASTLGRTEAF
TRBV7-3,ASSLASNTDTQY
TRBV27,ASSFYPSQGETQY
TRBV5-1,ASTWTDLNTEAF
TRBV6-5,ASKGVGLGELF
TRBV19,ASSVTAYTEAF
TRBV3-1/TRBV3-2,ASSQGQAVGGEQY
TRBV2,ASSVQETQY
TRBV4-1,ASSQAYIPRYGYT
TRBV6-5,ASWTSGANVLT
TRBV5-1,ASSLAAGGHQETQY
TRBV5-4,ASSLDGLEKLF
TRBV5-1,ASSLDREGYT
TRBV2,ATIAGETDTQY
TRBV6-5,ASSNPYRDFTQY
TRBV5-4,ASRLGTGGSTDTQY
TRBV27,ASSLSVLRARGGNIQY
TRBV6-5,ASSRDSSSREQY
TRBV7-9,ASSFPGENQPQH
TRBV6-1,ASSEGSTVFWQPQH
TRBV6-5,ASRSTDTQY
TRBV6-5,ASRRTGYGYT
TRBV11-2,ASSLVARGHENIQY
TRBV19,ASTLRVGLAEQY
TRBV7-8,ASSLVAGTRSGNTIY
TRBV11-2,ASSLGQPGYEQY
TRBV14,ASSEEKEYGPLH
TRBV19,ASSTSGQGYEQY
TRBV2,ASSEAPGGYYNEQF
TRBV18,ASSPQADTQY
TRBV30,AGHGTLRSPLH
TRBV19,ASSKESGTEETQY
TRBV18,ASSPEVRTTYGYT
TRBV12-3/TRBV12-4,ASSYIGQPQH
TRBV3-1/TRBV3-2,ASSQDGRVDEAF
TRBV30,ACQAPDSQETEAF
TRBV6-5,ASRVYVEETQY